Shown below are 25 T cell receptor beta chains from a single sample sequenced in a study of shared clonotypes between healthy human individuals. Data came from immunoSEQ multiplex PCR; TCRdb stores just in-frame clones and leaves some out. The sample holds about 1 million clones, around 75% seen once. The sequenced material came from memory CD4+ T cells sorted from blood. The sample's subset: CD45RA-negative fraction. The receptors were gathered from a man aged 18 to 35 in good health.

The rearrangement uses TRBV7-9 and TRBJ1-2; weak D call: TRBD1 (6 bases). The germline V and J ends were trimmed by 5 bases and 7 bases, with 17 bases remaining between them. This CDR3 spans 14 amino acids. In germline, CDR1 is SEHNR, CDR2 FQNEAQ (reference sequence). The CDR3 reads CASSRRQANSGYTF. DNA of the CDR3: TGTGCCAGCAGCCGAAGACAGGCTAATAGTGGCTACACCTTC.

V is TRBV11-2 and J is TRBJ2-1; either TRBD1 or TRBD2 may supply D (5 bases each). This CDR3 comprises 19 residues. V was trimmed by 3 bases and J by 12 bases, leaving 33 bases between them. CDR1 and CDR2 (germline): SGHAT, FQNNGV. CDR3 sequence reads: CASSLLGNRHGTLSTGQFF. The CDR3 nucleotides are TGTGCCAGCAGCTTGTTAGGGAACCGACACGGGACCCTGAGTACGGGGCAGTTCTTC.

The sample holds a few counts of this clone. The chain has TRBV30 and TRBJ1-3; 7 bases are a match to TRBD1. With 4 bases clipped from V and 0 bases from J, the junction kept 3 bases outside the gene matches. The CDR3 length is 14 residues. The germline CDR1 and CDR2 sequences are GTSNPN and SVGIG (reference sequence). CDR3 nucleotide sequence: TGTGCCTGGACGACAGGGAGCTCTGGAAACACCATATATTTT. This sequence encodes CAWTTGSSGNTIYF. Based on the CDR3 plus reference TRBV30 and TRBJ1-3, the full variable domain is SQTIHQWPATLVQPVGSPLSLECTVEGTSNPNLYWYRQAAGRGLQLLFYSVGIGQISSEVPQNLSASRPQDRQFILSSKKLLLSDSGFYLCAWTTGSSGNTIYFGEGSWLTVV.

In its sample, this clone was seen once. This chain links TRBV2 with TRBJ2-3; D is uncertain. The length of the CDR3 is 16 residues. CDR1 SNHLY and CDR2 FYNNEI come from the germline V gene. Deletions cut 7 bases from V and 2 bases from J, with 19 bases between. The chain's CDR3 is CASTEKDPRYTDTQYF. The CDR3 DNA sequence: TGTGCCAGCACAGAGAAGGACCCGAGGTACACAGATACGCAGTATTTT.

V is TRBV19 and J is TRBJ2-7; TRBD1 matches 11 bases. Trimming removed 10 bases from V and 2 bases from J; junction bases left unmatched: 7. The CDR3 is 14 residues long. The germline gives CDR1 LNHDA, CDR2 SQIVND (reference sequence). The DNA of the CDR3 is TGTGCCACAGCATGGACAGGGGGCACCTACGAGCAGTACTTC. Translated, it gives CATAWTGGTYEQYF.

This chain connects TRBV6-1 to TRBJ1-1; D call uncertain. The V gene's germline CDR1 is MNHNS and CDR2 SASEGT. This CDR3 region has 12 residues. Trimming removed 11 bases from V and 6 bases from J, with 16 bases in between. The CDR3 spells CASQPARAEAFF. As DNA, the CDR3 is TGTGCCTCCCAACCAGCGCGGGCTGAAGCTTTCTTT.

Comments on this clone: This sample includes further DNA sequences coding for the same CDR3. This CDR3 reads CASSLASGTDTQYF. For the CDR3, the DNA is TGCGCCAGCAGCTTGGCATCCGGCACAGATACGCAGTATTTT. This chain links TRBV5-1 with TRBJ2-3, with D unresolved. The germline V and J ends were trimmed by 0 bases and 1 base, with 6 bases remaining between them. Germline values: CDR1 SGHRS, CDR2 YFSETQ. The CDR3 totals 14 residues.

CDR3 sequence: CASSLDLMSLYEQYF. In DNA, the CDR3 is TGTGCCAGCAGCTTAGATCTTATGAGTCTCTACGAGCAGTACTTC. The chain uses TRBV7-2 and TRBJ2-7; D gene unclear. Germline V lookup: CDR1 SGHTA, CDR2 FQGNSA. Trimming left V 1 base short and J 3 bases short, with 13 bases between. The CDR3 spans 15 residues.

This chain joins TRBV18 and TRBJ1-1, with TRBD1 as a possible D gene (5 bases). The CDR3 is made up of 14 amino acids. Trimming removed 3 bases from V and 5 bases from J, with 13 bases in between. From germline, CDR1 is KGHSH and CDR2 LQKENI. The CDR3 bases are TGTGCCAGCTCACCCCCTCGGAAGGGGACTGAAGCTTTCTTT. Translating gives CASSPPRKGTEAFF.

The V call is TRBV11-1, the J call TRBJ2-2; no reliable D call. In germline, CDR1 is SGHAT, CDR2 FQDESV (reference sequence). The CDR3 is 15 residues long. V gave up 5 bases and J gave up 0 bases, with 10 bases separating them. The CDR3 reads CASSHYESNTGELFF. CDR3 bases: TGTGCCAGCAGCCATTACGAATCGAACACCGGGGAGCTGTTTTTT.

The V call is TRBV6-5, the J call TRBJ2-5, with 7 bases matching TRBD1. Matching the DNA end better, TRBJ2-7 makes the J call doubtful. From germline, CDR1 is MNHEY and CDR2 SVGAGI. The CDR3 extends over 14 amino acids. The CDR3 nucleotides are TGTGCCAGCAGTTCAGACAGGGAAATGTACGAGCAGTACTTC. Residues: CASSSDREMYEQYF.

The chain couples TRBV10-3 to TRBJ2-1; D might be TRBD1 or TRBD2, each matching 6 bases. This CDR3 is 14 amino acids long. Germline CDR1 ENHRY, CDR2 SYGVKD. The V end was cut by 2 bases, the J end by 6 bases, with 11 bases between. The CDR3 DNA sequence: TGTGCCATCAGTGAGACTAGCAGGGGCAATGAGCAGTTCTTC. Its protein is CAISETSRGNEQFF.

Comment on this clone: Other DNA sequences from this sample encode an identical CDR3 as well. The gene calls are TRBV5-1 and TRBJ2-5; D is possibly TRBD1 or TRBD2 (5 bases each). V shed 7 bases and J shed 2 bases, with 21 bases lying between them. Germline V gene data show CDR1 as SGHRS and CDR2 as YFSETQ. The CDR3 is 16 residues long. The CDR3 sequence: CASGVGAQPSQETQYF. CDR3 sequence (DNA): TGCGCCAGCGGTGTCGGGGCTCAACCCTCGCAAGAGACCCAGTACTTC.

The chain uses TRBV5-1 and TRBJ1-6, with D tentatively TRBD1 (5 bases). The germline V gene has CDR1 SGHRS and CDR2 YFSETQ. Trimming removed 8 bases from V and 10 bases from J, with 19 bases in between. The CDR3 totals 14 residues. CDR3 in amino acids: CASMGEGAGSPLHF. The DNA for the CDR3 is TGCGCCAGTATGGGGGAGGGCGCGGGATCACCCCTCCACTTT. Combining the CDR3 with reference TRBV5-1 and TRBJ1-6 gives the whole variable domain KAGVTQTPRYLIKTRGQQVTLSCSPISGHRSVSWYQQTPGQGLQFLFEYFSETQRNKGNFPGRFSGRQFSNSRSEMNVSTLELGDSALYLCASMGEGAGSPLHFGNGTRLTVT.

This clone occurred once. CDR3 sequence (DNA): TGTGCCAGCGGTATTTTAACAGGTTCCAGCTCCTACGAGCAGTACTTC. This codes for CASGILTGSSSYEQYF. V gene TRBV27 combines with J gene TRBJ2-7; perhaps TRBD1 as D (5 bases). Trimming shortened V by 8 bases and J by 0 bases, and 20 bases separated the two germline ends. Germline V gene lookup returns CDR1 MNHEY and CDR2 SMNVEV (reference sequence). The CDR3 runs to 16 residues.

The J gene is TRBJ1-1, the V gene TRBV10-3; TRBD1 is a possible D gene (6 bases). V lost 6 bases to trimming and J lost 4 bases, with 12 bases between them. CDR3 length: 13 residues. The V gene's germline CDR1 is ENHRY and CDR2 SYGVKD. The CDR3 coding sequence is TGTGCCATCAGCAGGGGCGTCGGCACTGAAGCTTTCTTT. Amino acid sequence: CAISRGVGTEAFF.

This chain joins TRBV2 and TRBJ1-2; D ambiguous. Germline-derived CDR1 and CDR2 are SNHLY and FYNNEI. This CDR3 spans 13 amino acids. Trimming cost V 6 bases and J 4 bases, with 12 bases left between them. CDR3 amino acids: CASSIGRSYGYTF. CDR3 DNA sequence: TGTGCCAGCAGCATAGGACGGAGCTATGGCTACACCTTC.

V usage is TRBV29-1 and J usage is TRBJ2-1, with D perhaps matching TRBD1 (5 bases). Germline lookup yields CDR1 SQVTM and CDR2 ANQGSEA. V lost 6 bases and J 4 bases, leaving 13 bases between the germline ends. The CDR3 totals 13 residues. The CDR3 DNA sequence: TGCAGCGTGCAGGGTTATGGATACAATGAGCAGTTCTTC. Residues: CSVQGYGYNEQFF.

This chain links TRBV5-8 with TRBJ2-6; TRBD1 matches at 9 bases. V shed 5 bases, J shed 2 bases, and the junction held 5 bases outside the gene matches. Germline V gives CDR1 SGHTS, CDR2 YDEGEE. The CDR3 spans 16 residues. The CDR3 reads CASRPGTGTGANVLTF. CDR3 sequence (DNA): TGTGCCAGCAGACCCGGGACAGGGACTGGGGCCAACGTCCTGACTTTC.

As for this clone: Other DNA sequences in this sample translate to the same CDR3. This CDR3 reads CASRMNTEAFF. CDR3 nucleotide sequence: TGTGCCTCAAGAATGAACACTGAAGCTTTCTTT. The rearrangement uses TRBV28 and TRBJ1-1; D unresolved. Looked up from germline, CDR1 is MDHEN and CDR2 is SYDVKM. This CDR3 comprises 11 residues. Trimming took 11 bases from V and 0 from J, leaving 7 bases between them.

The chain couples TRBV2 to TRBJ2-3; TRBD1 matches at 9 bases. This CDR3 spans 15 amino acids. CDR1 is SNHLY, CDR2 FYNNEI, per germline. Unmatched junction bases numbered 3, after V lost 2 bases and J lost 3 bases. CDR3 sequence (DNA): TGTGCCAGCAGTGAACCGGGACAGGGAACAGATACGCAGTATTTT. It specifies CASSEPGQGTDTQYF.

This clone occurred a few times. The genes are TRBV2 and TRBJ1-1; D possibly corresponds to TRBD1 (5 bases). The CDR3 extends over 13 amino acids. The germline V and J ends were trimmed by 4 bases and 1 base, with 7 bases remaining between them. Germline V CDR1 and CDR2: SNHLY, FYNNEI. This CDR3 is CASSVDTNTEAFF. The CDR3 DNA reads TGTGCCAGCAGTGTGGACACGAACACTGAAGCTTTCTTT.

The chain recombines TRBV18 with TRBJ2-7, with D uncertain. The CDR3 totals 12 residues. V gave up 3 bases and J gave up 6 bases, with 9 bases separating them. CDR1 is KGHSH and CDR2 is LQKENI in the germline V gene. The CDR3 loop reads CASSPVNSEQYF. Here the CDR3 DNA reads TGTGCCAGCTCACCGGTGAACTCCGAGCAGTACTTC. The full variable domain, completed using reference TRBV18 and TRBJ2-7, is NAGVMQNPRHLVRRRGQEARLRCSPMKGHSHVYWYRQLPEEGLKFMVYLQKENIIDESGMPKERFSAEFPKEGPSILRIQQVVRGDSAAYFCASSPVNSEQYFGPGTRLTVT.

This clone was seen at least ten times. This rearrangement joins TRBV10-1 to TRBJ1-1; D remains ambiguous. CDR1 is WNHNN, CDR2 SYGVQD, per germline (reference sequence). Trimming shortened V by 6 bases and J by 4 bases, and 9 bases separated the two germline ends. The length of the CDR3 is 12 residues. CDR3 bases: TGCGCCAGCAGCCCCGGTAGCACTGAAGCTTTCTTT. It yields the protein CASSPGSTEAFF.

The genes are TRBV9 and TRBJ2-1; D is possibly TRBD1 (6 bases). Germline V gene lookup returns CDR1 SGDLS and CDR2 YYNGEE. The CDR3 consists of 14 residues. V lost 7 bases, J lost 0 bases, and 11 bases lay in between. Here the CDR3 DNA reads TGTGCCAGCGGGGGCCCGAGCTCCTACAATGAGCAGTTCTTC. Amino acids: CASGGPSSYNEQFF.